This T cell receptor beta chain was identified in a study of blood T cells in healthy people across ages. Study-level background: In model experiments, template switching was able to capture about one barcoded beta molecule for every two T cells that were present.

Alongside a J-beta primer mix, a sample-barcoded 5' primer served in a second PCR lasting roughly 6 to 11 cycles. Using its own MiXCR run on the 5' RACE reads, TCRdb lists one record per CDR3 protein. The data contain approximately 760,000 distinct CDR3 sequences, around 25% of them singletons. Extraction yielded at least 6 micrograms of total RNA per sample. The CDR3 has 14 amino acids. Trimming stripped 6 bases from V and 3 bases from J, with 13 bases between. The germline V gene has CDR1 MNHEY and CDR2 SVGEGT. This sample was shared with a second study, whose subject was T cells of mothers and their children. In that study: In this cohort, donors were three healthy Caucasian mothers plus their six children. No T cell clones of persistent microchimeric origin were detected.

The sample consisted of blood. The rearrangement joins TRBV6-2 or TRBV6-3 to TRBJ2-3; possibly TRBD1 for D (6 bases). This receptor was identified in a boy younger than 18 in good health. The CDR3 protein is CASRPGQITDTQYF. The CDR3 DNA reads as TGTGCCAGCAGACCCGGACAGATTACAGATACGCAGTATTTT.